The entry below gives a single T cell receptor (beta chain) sequence along with its context. The antigen remains unidentified. This record comes from a study of T cell responses to AZD1222 COVID-19 vaccine. Study outcomes and limitations: AZD1222 recipients seropositive at baseline numbered only 6 or 7.

Germline V gene sequence: CDR1 LNHNV, CDR2 YYDKDF (reference sequence). The CDR3 runs 16 residues. V lost 0 bases and J 4 bases, leaving 15 bases between the germline ends. This table comes from immunoSEQ multiplex PCR, and its TCRdb copy is limited to in-frame clones, with some not included. In the table there are some 88,000 clones, just over 90% of which are singletons. The sequence derives from an adult who received the AZD1222 COVID-19 vaccine. The sequencing here drew on peripheral blood, taken 28 days after the second AZD1222 dose. J is TRBJ1-2 and V is TRBV15, with D possibly being TRBD1 (6 bases). CDR3 coding DNA: TGTGCCACCAGCAGAGATCCTCCCAGGGGCGGCTATGGCTACACCTTC. It is translated as CATSRDPPRGGYGYTF.